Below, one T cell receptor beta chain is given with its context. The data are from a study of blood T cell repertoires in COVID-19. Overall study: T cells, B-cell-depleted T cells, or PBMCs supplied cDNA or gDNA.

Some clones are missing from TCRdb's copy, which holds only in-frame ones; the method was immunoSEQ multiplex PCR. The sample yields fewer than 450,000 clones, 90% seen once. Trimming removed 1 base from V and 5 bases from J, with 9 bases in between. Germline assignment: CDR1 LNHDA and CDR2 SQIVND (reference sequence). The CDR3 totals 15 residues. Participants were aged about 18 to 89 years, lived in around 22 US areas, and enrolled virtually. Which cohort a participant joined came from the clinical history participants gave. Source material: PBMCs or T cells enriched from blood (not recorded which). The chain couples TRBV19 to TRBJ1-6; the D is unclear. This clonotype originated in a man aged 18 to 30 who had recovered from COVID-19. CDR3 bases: TGTGCCAGTAGTATAGCCGGGAGTAATAATTCACCCCTCCACTTT. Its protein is CASSIAGSNNSPLHF. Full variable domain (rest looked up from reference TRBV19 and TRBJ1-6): DGGITQSPKYLFRKEGQNVTLSCEQNLNHDAMYWYRQDPGQGLRLIYYSQIVNDFQKGDIAEGYSVSREKKESFPLTVTSAQKNPTAFYLCASSIAGSNNSPLHFGNGTRLTVT.